This T cell receptor (beta chain) was captured by sequencing in a study of T-cell reconstitution after alpha-beta-depleted transplantation in children. Trimming pared 1 base from V and 2 bases from J, leaving 14 bases between. CDR3 length equals 16 residues. The germline V gene has CDR1 MGHRA and CDR2 YSYEKL. Library preparation (for TCRbeta) was performed with unique molecular identifiers. TCRdb ran MiXCR on the PCR reads and lists one entry per CDR3 protein. The repertoire holds a few hundred thousand distinct CDR3 sequences, with roughly 10% as singletons. This specimen consisted of PBMCs from the stem cell graft donor, obtained from the stem cell graft. The sequence was collected from a human donor who donated a stem cell graft to a child with acute myeloid leukemia. V is TRBV4-1 and J is TRBJ1-1; possibly TRBD1 for D (6 bases). CDR3 amino acids: CASSQGSRGGNTEAFF. The CDR3 DNA sequence: TGCGCCAGCAGCCAAGGATCCAGGGGTGGTAACACTGAAGCTTTCTTT.